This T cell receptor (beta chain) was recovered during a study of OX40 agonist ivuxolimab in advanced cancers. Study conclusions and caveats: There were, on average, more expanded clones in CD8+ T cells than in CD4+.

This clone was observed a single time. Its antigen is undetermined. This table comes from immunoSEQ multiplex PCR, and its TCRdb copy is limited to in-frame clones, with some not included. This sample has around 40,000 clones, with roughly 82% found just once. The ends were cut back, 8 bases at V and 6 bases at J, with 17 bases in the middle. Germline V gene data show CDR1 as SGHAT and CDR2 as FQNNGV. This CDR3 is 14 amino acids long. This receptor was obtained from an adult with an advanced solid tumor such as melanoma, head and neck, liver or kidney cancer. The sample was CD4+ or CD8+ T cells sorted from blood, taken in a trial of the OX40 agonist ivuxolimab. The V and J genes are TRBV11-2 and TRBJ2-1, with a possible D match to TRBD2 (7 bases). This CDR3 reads CASAGAEHGNEQFF. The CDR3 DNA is TGTGCCAGCGCGGGGGCAGAGCATGGCAATGAGCAGTTCTTC.